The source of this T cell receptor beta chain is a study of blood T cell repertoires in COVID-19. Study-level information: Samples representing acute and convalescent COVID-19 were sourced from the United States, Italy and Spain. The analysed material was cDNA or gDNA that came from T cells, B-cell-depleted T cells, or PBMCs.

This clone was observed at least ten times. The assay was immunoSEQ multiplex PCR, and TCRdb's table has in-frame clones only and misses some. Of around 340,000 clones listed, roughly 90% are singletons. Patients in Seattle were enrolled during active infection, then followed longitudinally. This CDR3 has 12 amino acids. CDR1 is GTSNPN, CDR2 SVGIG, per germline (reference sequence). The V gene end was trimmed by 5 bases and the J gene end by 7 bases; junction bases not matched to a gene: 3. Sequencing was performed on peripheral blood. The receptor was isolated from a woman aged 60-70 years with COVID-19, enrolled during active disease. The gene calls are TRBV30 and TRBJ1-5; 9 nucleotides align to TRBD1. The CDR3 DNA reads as TGTGCCTGGGGCGACAGGGGGCAGCCCCAGCATTTT. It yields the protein CAWGDRGQPQHF.